The 9 T cell receptor beta chains presented below share a single source sample, sequenced in a study of blood T cell repertoires in COVID-19 (dated by TCRdb to the early 2020s). The protocol used for the library was the immunoSEQ multiplex PCR assay. Here the immuneACCESS table is served through TCRdb, limited to in-frame sequences with V and J called. Missing clones are a known gap in these copies; in checked studies unresolved V genes cover under half, and the rest lacks a known reason. Across this sample there are around 190,000 clones, with roughly 88% seen only once. The top ten clonotypes cover about a sixth of the sample. The source material was peripheral blood. These receptors were collected from a man aged 50-59 years with COVID-19, enrolled during active disease.

The rearrangement links TRBV2 to TRBJ1-2; the match to TRBD1 covers 7 bases. The ends lost 6 bases at V and 0 bases at J; junction bases unmatched: 7. The CDR3 loop spans 15 amino acids. Germline V lookup: CDR1 SNHLY, CDR2 FYNNEI. The DNA for the CDR3 is TGTGCCAGCAGCCGACAGGGATTATCTAACTATGGCTACACCTTC. Translating it yields CASSRQGLSNYGYTF. Complete variable domain (other parts from reference TRBV2 and TRBJ1-2): EPEVTQTPSHQVTQMGQEVILRCVPISNHLYFYWYRQILGQKVEFLVSFYNNEISEKSEIFDDQFSVERPDGSNFTLKIRSTKLEDSAMYFCASSRQGLSNYGYTFGSGTRLTVV.

The V gene is TRBV13, the J gene TRBJ2-2, with 9 bases identical to TRBD2. Germline loops: CDR1 PRHDT, CDR2 FYEKMQ (reference sequence). With 5 bases clipped from V and 7 bases from J, the junction kept 11 bases outside the gene matches. There are 16 residues in the CDR3. The CDR3 region has the DNA TGTGCCAGCAGCCAGGCGGCGGGAGGGCCGAACGGGGAGCTGTTTTTT. This translates into CASSQAAGGPNGELFF.

This clone was recorded once. The rearrangement uses TRBV19 and TRBJ1-1, with 7 bases that match TRBD1. V gave up 4 bases and J gave up 3 bases; unmatched junction bases: 5. This CDR3 has 14 residues. CDR1 and CDR2 (germline): LNHDA, SQIVND (reference sequence). CDR3 bases: TGTGCCAGTAGTACCCGGGACAGATACACTGAAGCTTTCTTT. It encodes CASSTRDRYTEAFF.

As for this clone: The same CDR3 arises from other DNA sequences in this sample as well. The chain carries TRBV11-2 and TRBJ2-7, with D possibly matching TRBD1 (5 bases). Germline V gene lookup returns CDR1 SGHAT and CDR2 FQNNGV. The CDR3 is 12 residues long. The V and J ends lost 2 bases and 3 bases respectively, with 5 bases between them. In DNA form, the CDR3 reads TGTGCCAGCAGCTTACAGGGCTACGAGCAGTACTTC. Its translation: CASSLQGYEQYF.

The genes are TRBV9 and TRBJ2-7; 7 positions agree with TRBD2. The V segment lost 2 bases and the J segment 7 bases; nucleotides outside the gene matches: 0. The germline V gene encodes CDR1 SGDLS and CDR2 YYNGEE. The CDR3 spans 11 residues. The CDR3 is CASSVGGEQYF. CDR3 DNA: TGTGCCAGCAGCGTGGGAGGGGAGCAGTACTTC.

This clone was seen just once. The V gene is TRBV7-9, the J gene TRBJ2-3, with 7 positions matching TRBD2. V was clipped by 1 base and J by 3 bases; unmatched bases: 4. CDR1 is SEHNR and CDR2 is FQNEAQ in the germline V gene (reference sequence). The CDR3 sequence is 15 residues long. CDR3 nucleotide sequence: TGTGCCAGCAGCTTAGGGCTAGCGGAAACAGATACGCAGTATTTT. It encodes CASSLGLAETDTQYF.

A remark on this clone: Other DNA sequences within the sample encode an identical CDR3. J is TRBJ2-5 and V is TRBV24-1, with unresolved D. Germline V gene sequence: CDR1 KGHDR, CDR2 SFDVKD. This CDR3 is built from 12 residues. With 1 base removed from V and 4 bases from J, the gap between germline ends came to 3 bases. This CDR3 reads CATSDFRETQYF. In nucleotides, the CDR3 is TGTGCCACCAGTGATTTCCGAGAGACCCAGTACTTC.

This clone occurred once. The chain employs TRBV19 and TRBJ2-1; 9 nucleotides agree with TRBD2. Germline loops: CDR1 LNHDA, CDR2 SQIVND (reference sequence). The CDR3 contains 19 residues. After removal of 5 bases from V and 4 bases from J, the junction contained 18 bases not matched to a gene. The CDR3 DNA reads as TGTGCCAGTAGTCCCCGTCTAGCGGGGAATACTCCCATATACAATGAGCAGTTCTTC. Protein sequence: CASSPRLAGNTPIYNEQFF.

The chain carries TRBV5-5 and TRBJ1-5; 7 positions match TRBD1. CDR3 length: 15 residues. The V gene's germline CDR1 is SGHKS and CDR2 YYEKEE (reference sequence). With V trimmed by 0 bases and J by 4 bases, 4 bases remained unmatched. CDR3: CASSLDRGKNQPQHF. The CDR3 nucleotides are TGTGCCAGCAGCTTGGACAGGGGCAAGAATCAGCCCCAGCATTTT.